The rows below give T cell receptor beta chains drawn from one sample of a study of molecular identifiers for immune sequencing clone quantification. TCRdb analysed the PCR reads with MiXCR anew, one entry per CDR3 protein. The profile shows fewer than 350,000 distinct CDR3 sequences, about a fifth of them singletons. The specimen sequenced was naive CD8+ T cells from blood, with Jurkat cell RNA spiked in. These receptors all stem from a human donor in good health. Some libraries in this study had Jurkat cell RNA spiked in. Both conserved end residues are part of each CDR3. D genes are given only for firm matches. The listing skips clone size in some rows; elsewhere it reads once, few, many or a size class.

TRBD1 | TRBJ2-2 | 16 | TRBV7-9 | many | CASTIRDRGNTGELFF | TGTGCCAGCACCATACGGGACAGGGGGAACACCGGGGAGCTGTTTTTT
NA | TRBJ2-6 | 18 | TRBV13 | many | CASSFIDSSVTGANVLTF | TGTGCCAGCAGCTTTATTGACAGCTCCGTTACGGGGGCCAACGTCCTGACTTTC
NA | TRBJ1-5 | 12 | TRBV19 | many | CASSIGPQPQHF | TGTGCCAGTAGTATCGGTCCTCAGCCCCAGCATTTT
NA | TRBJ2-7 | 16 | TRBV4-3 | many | CASSQDFLGAYYEQYF | TGCGCCAGCAGCCAAGATTTCCTGGGAGCGTACTACGAGCAGTACTTC
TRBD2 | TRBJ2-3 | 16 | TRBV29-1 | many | CSALTSGSRFTDTQYF | TGCAGCGCCTTGACTAGCGGGAGCCGGTTCACAGATACGCAGTATTTT
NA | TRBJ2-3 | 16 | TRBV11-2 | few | CASSPRWQENTDTQYF | TGTGCCAGCAGCCCCCGTTGGCAGGAGAACACAGATACGCAGTATTTT
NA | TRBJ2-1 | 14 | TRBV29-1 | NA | CSVPSGGGIDEQFF | TGCAGCGTTCCCAGCGGCGGGGGCATTGATGAGCAGTTCTTC
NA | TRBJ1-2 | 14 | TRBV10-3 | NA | CAAYGSESFYGYTF | TGTGCCGCCTACGGGTCGGAATCTTTCTATGGCTACACCTTC
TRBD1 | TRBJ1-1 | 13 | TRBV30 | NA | CARSVTGDTEAFF | TGTGCCCGGAGTGTGACAGGGGATACTGAAGCTTTCTTT
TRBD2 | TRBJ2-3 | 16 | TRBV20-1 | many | CSARGGAGGPPDTQYF | TGCAGTGCTAGAGGCGGTGCGGGGGGGCCTCCAGATACGCAGTATTTT
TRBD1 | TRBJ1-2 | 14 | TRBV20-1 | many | CSAPQTTGEGGYTF | TGCAGTGCTCCCCAAACCACAGGGGAAGGCGGCTACACCTTC
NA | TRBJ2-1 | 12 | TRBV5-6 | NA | CASQLGPNEQFF | TGTGCCAGCCAACTCGGGCCCAATGAGCAGTTCTTC
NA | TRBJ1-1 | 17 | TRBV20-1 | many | CSARDRMDQRLNTEAFF | TGCAGTGCTAGAGATAGAATGGATCAGAGGTTGAACACTGAAGCTTTCTTT
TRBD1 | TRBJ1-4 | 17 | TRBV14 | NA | CASSQEPSQGATEKLFF | TGTGCCAGCAGCCAAGAACCCTCACAGGGGGCGACTGAAAAACTGTTTTTT
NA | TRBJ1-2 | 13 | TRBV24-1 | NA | CVTSDYQNYGYTF | TGTGTCACCAGTGACTACCAGAATTATGGCTACACCTTC
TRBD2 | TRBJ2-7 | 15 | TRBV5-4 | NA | CASSRTSGRPGEQYF | TGTGCCAGCAGCCGGACTAGCGGGAGGCCGGGTGAGCAGTACTTC
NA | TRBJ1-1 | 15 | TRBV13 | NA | CASSSPDSGRTEAFF | TGTGCCAGCAGCTCACCCGACAGTGGTCGCACTGAAGCTTTCTTT
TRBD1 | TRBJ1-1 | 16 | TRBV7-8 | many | CASSLGQGEGNTEAFF | TGTGCCAGCAGCTTAGGACAGGGAGAAGGGAACACTGAAGCTTTCTTT
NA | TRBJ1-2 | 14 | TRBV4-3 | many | CASSPQDWPYGYTF | TGCGCCAGCAGCCCCCAAGATTGGCCGTATGGCTACACCTTC
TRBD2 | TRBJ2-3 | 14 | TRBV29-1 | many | CSVEGGLGTDTQYF | TGCAGCGTTGAAGGGGGACTAGGCACAGATACGCAGTATTTT
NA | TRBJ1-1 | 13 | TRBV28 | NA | CAGSDQGYTEAFF | TGTGCCGGCAGTGATCAGGGCTACACTGAAGCTTTCTTT
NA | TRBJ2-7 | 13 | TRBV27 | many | CASSTGNAYEQYF | TGTGCCAGCAGTACTGGGAACGCCTACGAGCAGTACTTC
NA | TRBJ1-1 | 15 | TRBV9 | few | CASSGEGTVGTEAFF | TGTGCCAGCAGCGGTGAGGGGACGGTGGGCACTGAAGCTTTCTTT
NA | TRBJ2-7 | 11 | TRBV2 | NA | CASRDLSEQYF | TGTGCCAGCAGGGACCTCAGCGAGCAGTACTTC
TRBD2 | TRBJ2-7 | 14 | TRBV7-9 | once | CASSLGLAGNERYF | TGTGCCAGCAGCTTAGGTCTAGCGGGGAACGAGCGGTACTTC
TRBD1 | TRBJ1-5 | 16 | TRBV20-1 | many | CSARPPTGLDNQPQHF | TGCAGTGCTAGGCCCCCGACAGGGTTGGACAATCAGCCCCAGCATTTT
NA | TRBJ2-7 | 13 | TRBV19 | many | CASSRDLTYEQYF | TGTGCCAGTAGTAGGGACTTAACCTACGAGCAGTACTTC
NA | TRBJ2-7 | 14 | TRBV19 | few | CASSTASSGYEQCF | TGTGCCAGTAGTACCGCTAGCTCCGGCTACGAGCAGTGCTTC
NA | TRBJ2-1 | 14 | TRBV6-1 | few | CAGMRDRNYNEQFF | TGTGCCGGAATGCGGGACAGAAACTACAATGAGCAGTTCTTC